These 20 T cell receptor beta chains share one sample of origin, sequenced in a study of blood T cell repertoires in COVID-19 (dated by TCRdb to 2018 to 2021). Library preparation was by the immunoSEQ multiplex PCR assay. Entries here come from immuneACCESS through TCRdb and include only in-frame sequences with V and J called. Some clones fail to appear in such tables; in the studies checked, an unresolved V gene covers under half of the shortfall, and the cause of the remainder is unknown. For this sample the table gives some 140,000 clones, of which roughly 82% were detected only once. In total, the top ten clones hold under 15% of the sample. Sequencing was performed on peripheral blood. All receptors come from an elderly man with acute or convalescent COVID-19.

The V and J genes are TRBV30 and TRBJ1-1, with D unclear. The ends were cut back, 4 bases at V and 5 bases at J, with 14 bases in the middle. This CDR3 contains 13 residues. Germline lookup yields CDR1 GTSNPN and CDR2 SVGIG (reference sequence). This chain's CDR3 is CAWNGGGRTEAFF. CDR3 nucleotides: TGTGCCTGGAATGGCGGCGGTCGGACTGAAGCTTTCTTT.

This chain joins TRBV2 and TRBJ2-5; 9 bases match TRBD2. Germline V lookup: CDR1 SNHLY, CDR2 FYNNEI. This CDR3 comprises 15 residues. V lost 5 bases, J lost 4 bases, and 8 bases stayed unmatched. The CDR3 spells CASSSLAGGGETQYF. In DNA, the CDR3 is TGTGCCAGCAGTTCTCTCGCGGGGGGGGGAGAGACCCAGTACTTC.

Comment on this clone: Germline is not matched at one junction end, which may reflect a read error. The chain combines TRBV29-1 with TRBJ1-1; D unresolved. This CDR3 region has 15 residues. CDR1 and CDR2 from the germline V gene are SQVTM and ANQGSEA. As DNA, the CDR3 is TGCAGCGTCGAAGGTCTCCTGGGCCCGAACACTGAAGCTTTCTTT. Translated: CSVEGLLGPNTEAFF.

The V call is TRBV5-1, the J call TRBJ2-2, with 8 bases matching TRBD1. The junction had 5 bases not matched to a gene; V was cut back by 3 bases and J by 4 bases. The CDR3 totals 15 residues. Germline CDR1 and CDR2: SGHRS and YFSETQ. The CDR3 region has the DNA TGCGCCAGCAGCTCCTCCGGGACAGGCACCGGGGAGCTGTTTTTT. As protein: CASSSSGTGTGELFF.

The CDR3 DNA reads TGTGCCAGCTCAGAGGGACTAGCGGGGGCCACCGGGGAGCTGTTTTTT. Translating gives CASSEGLAGATGELFF. V is TRBV18 and J is TRBJ2-2, with TRBD2 matching over 14 bases. The CDR3 extends over 16 amino acids. V lost 5 bases, J lost 4 bases, and 3 bases stayed unmatched. CDR1 is KGHSH, CDR2 LQKENI, per germline.

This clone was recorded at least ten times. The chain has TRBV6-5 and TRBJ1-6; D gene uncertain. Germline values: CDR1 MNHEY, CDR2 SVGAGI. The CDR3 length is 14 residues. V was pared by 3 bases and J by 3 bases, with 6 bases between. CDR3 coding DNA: TGTGCCAGCAGTTATGACTTCTATAATTCACCCCTCCACTTT. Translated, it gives CASSYDFYNSPLHF.

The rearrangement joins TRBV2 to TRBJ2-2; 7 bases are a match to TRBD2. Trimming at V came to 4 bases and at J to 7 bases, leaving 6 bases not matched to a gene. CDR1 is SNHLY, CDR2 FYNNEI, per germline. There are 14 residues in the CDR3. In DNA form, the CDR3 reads TGTGCCAGCAGTGGTCCGGGGGGAATCGGGGAGCTGTTTTTT. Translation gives CASSGPGGIGELFF. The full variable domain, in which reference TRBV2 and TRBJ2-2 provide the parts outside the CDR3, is EPEVTQTPSHQVTQMGQEVILRCVPISNHLYFYWYRQILGQKVEFLVSFYNNEISEKSEIFDDQFSVERPDGSNFTLKIRSTKLEDSAMYFCASSGPGGIGELFFGEGSRLTVL.

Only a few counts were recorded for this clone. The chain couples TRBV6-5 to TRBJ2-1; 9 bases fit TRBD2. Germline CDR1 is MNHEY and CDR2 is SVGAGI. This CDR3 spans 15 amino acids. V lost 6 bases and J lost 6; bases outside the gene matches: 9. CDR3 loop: CASRPQLAGFNEQFF. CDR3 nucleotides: TGTGCCAGCAGACCCCAGCTAGCGGGGTTCAATGAGCAGTTCTTC.

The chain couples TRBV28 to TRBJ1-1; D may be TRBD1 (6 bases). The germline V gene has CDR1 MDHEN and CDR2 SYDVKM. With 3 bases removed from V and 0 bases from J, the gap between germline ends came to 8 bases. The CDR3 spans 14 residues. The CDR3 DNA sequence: TGTGCCAGCAGTTTGACAGGTTTGAACACTGAAGCTTTCTTT. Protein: CASSLTGLNTEAFF. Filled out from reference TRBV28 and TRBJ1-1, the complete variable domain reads DVKVTQSSRYLVKRTGEKVFLECVQDMDHENMFWYRQDPGLGLRLIYFSYDVKMKEKGDIPEGYSVSREKKERFSLILESASTNQTSMYLCASSLTGLNTEAFFGQGTRLTVV.

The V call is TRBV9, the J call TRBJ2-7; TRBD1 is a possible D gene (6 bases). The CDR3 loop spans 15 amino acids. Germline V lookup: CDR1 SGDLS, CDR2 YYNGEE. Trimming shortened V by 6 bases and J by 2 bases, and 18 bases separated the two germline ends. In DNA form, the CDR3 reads TGTGCCAGCAATCCCCCGGCAGGGGCAACCTACGAGCAGTACTTC. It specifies CASNPPAGATYEQYF.

CDR3 sequence reads: CASSVGSGAETQYF. The CDR3 DNA is TGTGCCAGCAGCGTAGGCAGCGGGGCGGAGACCCAGTACTTC. The gene calls are TRBV9 and TRBJ2-5; TRBD2 agrees at 7 bases. Trimming took 0 bases from V and 5 from J; bases not matched to a gene: 4. The CDR3 sequence is 14 residues long. Germline V gene sequence: CDR1 SGDLS, CDR2 YYNGEE.

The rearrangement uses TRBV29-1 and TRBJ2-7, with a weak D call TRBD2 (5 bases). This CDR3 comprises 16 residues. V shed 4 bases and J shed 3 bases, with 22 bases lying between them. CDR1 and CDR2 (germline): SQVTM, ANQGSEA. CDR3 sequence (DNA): TGCAGCGTTGCGTTGGGCACTAGGCCGGGGTTCTACGAGCAGTACTTC. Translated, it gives CSVALGTRPGFYEQYF.

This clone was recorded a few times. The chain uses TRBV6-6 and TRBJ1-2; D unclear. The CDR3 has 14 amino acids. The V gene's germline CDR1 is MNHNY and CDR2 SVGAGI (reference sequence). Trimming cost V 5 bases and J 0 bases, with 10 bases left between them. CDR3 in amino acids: CASSTGLPNYGYTF. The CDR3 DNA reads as TGTGCCAGCAGTACTGGACTTCCTAACTATGGCTACACCTTC.

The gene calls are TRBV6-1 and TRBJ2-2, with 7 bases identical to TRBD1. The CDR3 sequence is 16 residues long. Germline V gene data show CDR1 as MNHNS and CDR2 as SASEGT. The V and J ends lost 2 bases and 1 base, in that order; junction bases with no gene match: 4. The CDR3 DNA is TGTGCCAGCAGTGAAAGTGGACAGGTGAACACCGGGGAGCTGTTTTTT. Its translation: CASSESGQVNTGELFF.

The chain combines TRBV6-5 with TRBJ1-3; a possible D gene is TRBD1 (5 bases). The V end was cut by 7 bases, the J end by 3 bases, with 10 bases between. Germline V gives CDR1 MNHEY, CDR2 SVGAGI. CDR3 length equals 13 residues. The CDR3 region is CASTGEGGNTIYF. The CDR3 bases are TGTGCCAGCACGGGGGAAGGTGGAAACACCATATATTTT.

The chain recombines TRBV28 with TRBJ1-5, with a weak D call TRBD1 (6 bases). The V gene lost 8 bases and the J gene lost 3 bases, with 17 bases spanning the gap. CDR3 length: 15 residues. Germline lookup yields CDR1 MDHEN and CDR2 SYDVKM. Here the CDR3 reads CASPPTGSPNQPQHF. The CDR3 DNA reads TGTGCCAGCCCCCCCACAGGGAGTCCCAATCAGCCCCAGCATTTT.

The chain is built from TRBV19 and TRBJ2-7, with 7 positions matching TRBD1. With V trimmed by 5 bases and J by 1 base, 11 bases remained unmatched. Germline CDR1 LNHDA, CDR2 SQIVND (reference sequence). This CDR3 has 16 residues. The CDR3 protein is CASSPGTAFGSYEQYF. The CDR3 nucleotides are TGTGCCAGTAGTCCCGGGACAGCTTTCGGGTCCTACGAGCAGTACTTC. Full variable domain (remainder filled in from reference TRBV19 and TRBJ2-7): DGGITQSPKYLFRKEGQNVTLSCEQNLNHDAMYWYRQDPGQGLRLIYYSQIVNDFQKGDIAEGYSVSREKKESFPLTVTSAQKNPTAFYLCASSPGTAFGSYEQYFGPGTRLTVT.

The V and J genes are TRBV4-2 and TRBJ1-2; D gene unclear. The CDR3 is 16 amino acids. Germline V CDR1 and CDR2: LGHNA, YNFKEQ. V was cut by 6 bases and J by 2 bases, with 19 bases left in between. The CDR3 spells CASRKNGGVQNYGYTF. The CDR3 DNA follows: TGTGCCAGCAGAAAGAATGGCGGGGTACAAAACTATGGCTACACCTTC.

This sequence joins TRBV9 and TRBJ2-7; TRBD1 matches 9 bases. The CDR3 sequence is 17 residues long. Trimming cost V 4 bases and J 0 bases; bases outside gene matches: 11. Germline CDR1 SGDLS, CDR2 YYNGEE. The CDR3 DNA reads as TGTGCCAGCAGCCCGAGTCCGGGGACAGGGACCTCCTACGAGCAGTACTTC. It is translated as CASSPSPGTGTSYEQYF.

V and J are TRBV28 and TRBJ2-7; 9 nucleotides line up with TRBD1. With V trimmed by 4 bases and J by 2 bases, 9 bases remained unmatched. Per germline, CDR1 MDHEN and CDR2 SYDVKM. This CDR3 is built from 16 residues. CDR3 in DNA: TGTGCCAGCAGTTCCCGGAGGACAGGGGAGGCCTACGAGCAGTACTTC. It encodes CASSSRRTGEAYEQYF.